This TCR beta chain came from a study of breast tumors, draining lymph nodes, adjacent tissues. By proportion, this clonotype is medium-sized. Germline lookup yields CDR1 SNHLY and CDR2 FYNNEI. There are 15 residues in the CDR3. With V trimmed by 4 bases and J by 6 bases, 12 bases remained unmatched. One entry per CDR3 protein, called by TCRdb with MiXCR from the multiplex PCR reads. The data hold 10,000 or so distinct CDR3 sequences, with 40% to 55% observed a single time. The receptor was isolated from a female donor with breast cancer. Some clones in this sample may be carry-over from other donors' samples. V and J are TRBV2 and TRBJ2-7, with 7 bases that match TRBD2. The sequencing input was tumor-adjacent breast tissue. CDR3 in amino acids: CASSVGRREVGEQYF. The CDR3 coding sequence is TGTGCCAGCAGTGTAGGTCGTCGGGAGGTGGGCGAGCAGTACTTC.